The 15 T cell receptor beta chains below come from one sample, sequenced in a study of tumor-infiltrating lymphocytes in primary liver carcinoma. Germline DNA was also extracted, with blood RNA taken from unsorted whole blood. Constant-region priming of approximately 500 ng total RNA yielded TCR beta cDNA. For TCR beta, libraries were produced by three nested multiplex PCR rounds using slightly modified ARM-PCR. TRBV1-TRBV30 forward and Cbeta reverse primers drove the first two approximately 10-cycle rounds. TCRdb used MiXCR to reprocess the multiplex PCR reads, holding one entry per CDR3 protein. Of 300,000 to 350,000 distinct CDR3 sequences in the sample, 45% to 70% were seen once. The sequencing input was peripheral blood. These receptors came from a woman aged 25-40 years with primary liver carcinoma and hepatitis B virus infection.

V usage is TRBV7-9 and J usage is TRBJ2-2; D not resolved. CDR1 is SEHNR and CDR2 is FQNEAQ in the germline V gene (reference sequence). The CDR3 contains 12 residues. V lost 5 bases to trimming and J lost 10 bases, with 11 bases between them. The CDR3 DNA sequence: TGTGCCAGCAGCCCTGATACGGAGGAGCTGTTTTTT. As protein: CASSPDTEELFF.

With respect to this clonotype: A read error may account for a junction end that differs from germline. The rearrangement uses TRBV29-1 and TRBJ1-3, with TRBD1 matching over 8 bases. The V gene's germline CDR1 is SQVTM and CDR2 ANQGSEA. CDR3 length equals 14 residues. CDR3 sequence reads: CSAMDRDAGNTIYF. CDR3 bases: TGTAGCGCCATGGACAGGGACGCTGGAAACACCATATATTTC. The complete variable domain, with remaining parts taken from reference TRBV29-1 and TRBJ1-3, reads SAVISQKPSRDICQRGTSLTIQCQVDSQVTMMFWYRQQPGQSLTLIATANQGSEATYESGFVIDKFPISRPNLTFSTLTVSNMSPEDSSIYLCSAMDRDAGNTIYFGEGSWLTVV.

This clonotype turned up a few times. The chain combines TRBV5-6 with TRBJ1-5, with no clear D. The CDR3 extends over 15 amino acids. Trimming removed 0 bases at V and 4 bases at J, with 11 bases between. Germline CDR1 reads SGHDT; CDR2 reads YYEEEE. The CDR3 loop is CASSLAQELNQPQHF. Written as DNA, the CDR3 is TGTGCCAGCAGCTTGGCGCAAGAGCTAAATCAGCCCCAGCATTTT.

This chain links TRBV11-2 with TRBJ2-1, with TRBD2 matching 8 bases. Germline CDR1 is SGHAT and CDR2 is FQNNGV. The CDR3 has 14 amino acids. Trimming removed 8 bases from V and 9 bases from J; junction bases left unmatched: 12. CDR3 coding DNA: TGTGCCAGCTGTGTTGTGGGACTAGTGATTGAGCAGTTCTTC. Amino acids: CASCVVGLVIEQFF.

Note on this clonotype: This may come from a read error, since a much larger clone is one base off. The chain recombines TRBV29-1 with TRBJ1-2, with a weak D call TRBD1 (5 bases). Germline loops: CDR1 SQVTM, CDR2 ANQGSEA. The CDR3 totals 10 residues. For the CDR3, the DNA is TGCAGCGCCGACAGAGCTGGCTACATCTTC. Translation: CSADRAGYIF.

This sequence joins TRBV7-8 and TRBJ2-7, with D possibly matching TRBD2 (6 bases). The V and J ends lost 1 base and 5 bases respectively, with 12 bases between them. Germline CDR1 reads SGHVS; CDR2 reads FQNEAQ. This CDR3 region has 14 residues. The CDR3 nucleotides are TGTGCCAGCAGCTTAGGCGGGACGTCCCACGAGCAGTACTTC. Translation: CASSLGGTSHEQYF. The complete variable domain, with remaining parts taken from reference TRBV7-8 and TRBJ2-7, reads GAGVSQSPRYKVAKRGQDVALRCDPISGHVSLFWYQQALGQGPEFLTYFQNEAQLDKSGLPSDRFFAERPEGSVSTLKIQRTQQEDSAVYLCASSLGGTSHEQYFGPGTRLTVT.

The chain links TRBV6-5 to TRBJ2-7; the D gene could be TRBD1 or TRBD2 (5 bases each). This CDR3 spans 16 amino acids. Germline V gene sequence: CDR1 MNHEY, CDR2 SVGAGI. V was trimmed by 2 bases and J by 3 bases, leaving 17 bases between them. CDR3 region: CASSYKTGTNFYEQYF. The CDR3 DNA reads TGTGCCAGCAGTTACAAAACCGGGACCAACTTCTACGAGCAGTACTTC.

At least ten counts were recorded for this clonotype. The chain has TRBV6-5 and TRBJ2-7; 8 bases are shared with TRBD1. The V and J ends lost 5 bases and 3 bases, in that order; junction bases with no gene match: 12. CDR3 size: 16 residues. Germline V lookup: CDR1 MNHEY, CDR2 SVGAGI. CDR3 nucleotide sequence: TGTGCCAGCAGTACTCATCGGACAGGGAAGAACTACGAGCAGTACTTC. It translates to CASSTHRTGKNYEQYF.

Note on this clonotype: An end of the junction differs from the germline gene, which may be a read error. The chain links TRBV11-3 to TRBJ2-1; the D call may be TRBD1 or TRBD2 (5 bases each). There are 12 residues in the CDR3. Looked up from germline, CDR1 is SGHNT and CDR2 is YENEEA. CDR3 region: CASNLTRGDQFF. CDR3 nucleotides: TGTGCCAGCAACTTAACCAGAGGGGATCAGTTCTTC.

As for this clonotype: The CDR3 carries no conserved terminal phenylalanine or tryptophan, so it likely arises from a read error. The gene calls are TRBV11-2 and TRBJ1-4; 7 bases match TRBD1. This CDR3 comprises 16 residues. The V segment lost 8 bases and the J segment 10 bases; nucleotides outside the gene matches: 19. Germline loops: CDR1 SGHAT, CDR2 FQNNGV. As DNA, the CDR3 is TGTGCCAGCTGCTCCAAAAGGGGGACAGCCACTGGAAAACTGTTTTAT. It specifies CASCSKRGTATGKLFY.

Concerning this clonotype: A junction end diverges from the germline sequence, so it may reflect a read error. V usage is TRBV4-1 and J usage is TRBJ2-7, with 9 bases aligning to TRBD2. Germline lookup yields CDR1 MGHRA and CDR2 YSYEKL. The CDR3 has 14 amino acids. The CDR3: CASSPGLAYYGQYF. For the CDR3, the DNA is TGCGCCAGCAGCCCGGGACTAGCATATTACGGGCAGTACTTC.

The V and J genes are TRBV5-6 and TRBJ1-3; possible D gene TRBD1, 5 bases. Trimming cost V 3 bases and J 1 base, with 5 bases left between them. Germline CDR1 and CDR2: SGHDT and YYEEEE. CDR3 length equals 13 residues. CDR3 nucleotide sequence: TGTGCCAGCAGCTGGGGGTCTGGAAACACCATATATTTT. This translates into CASSWGSGNTIYF.

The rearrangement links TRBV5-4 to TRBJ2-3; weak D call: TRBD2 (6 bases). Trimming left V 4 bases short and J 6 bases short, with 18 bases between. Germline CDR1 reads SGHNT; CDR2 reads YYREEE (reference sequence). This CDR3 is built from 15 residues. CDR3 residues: CASSPPEREADTQYF. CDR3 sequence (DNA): TGTGCCAGCAGCCCGCCCGAGAGGGAGGCGGATACGCAGTATTTT.

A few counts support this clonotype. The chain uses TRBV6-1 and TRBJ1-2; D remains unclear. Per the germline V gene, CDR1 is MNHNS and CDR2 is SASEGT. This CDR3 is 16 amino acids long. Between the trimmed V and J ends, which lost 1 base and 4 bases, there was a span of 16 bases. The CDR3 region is CASSEDRSGLRYGYTF. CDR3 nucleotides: TGTGCCAGCAGTGAAGACAGATCGGGCCTGCGCTATGGCTACACCTTC.

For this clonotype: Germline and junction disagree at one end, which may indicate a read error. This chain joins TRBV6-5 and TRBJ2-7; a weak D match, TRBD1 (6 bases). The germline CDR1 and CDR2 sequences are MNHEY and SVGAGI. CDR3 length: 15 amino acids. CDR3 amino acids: CAISHEDSSSYEQYF. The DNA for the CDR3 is TGTGCCATCAGTCACGAGGACAGCAGCTCCTACGAGCAGTACTTC.